These T cell receptor beta chains were read from a single sample in a study of blood T cell repertoires in COVID-19. Libraries were prepared by immunoSEQ multiplex PCR; TCRdb keeps only in-frame clonotypes and omits some of them. The sample has roughly 270,000 clones; roughly 85% are singletons. The sample consisted of PBMCs or T cells enriched from blood (not recorded which). The source of these receptors is a woman aged 45-60 years who had recovered from COVID-19. Both conserved end residues are part of each CDR3. A D gene is named only where the DNA matches it firmly. Clone size is not always given. Where it is, it says once, few, many or a class for expanded clones.

v_call: TRBV30
clone_size: few
d_call: TRBD2
j_call: TRBJ2-5
cdr3_nt: TGTGCCTGGGATAAACTAGCGGGAGTCGAAGAGACCCAGTACTTC
cdr3_aa: CAWDKLAGVEETQYF

v_call: TRBV2
clone_size: NA
d_call: NA
j_call: TRBJ1-2
cdr3_nt: TGTGCCAGCAGCGGTAGTAGTTATGGCTACACCTTC
cdr3_aa: CASSGSSYGYTF

v_call: TRBV27
clone_size: NA
d_call: TRBD2
j_call: TRBJ2-5
cdr3_nt: TGTGCCAGCAGTTCGGAGCGGGGGGGAGAGACCCAGTACTTC
cdr3_aa: CASSSERGGETQYF

v_call: TRBV18
clone_size: NA
d_call: TRBD2
j_call: TRBJ2-2
cdr3_nt: TGTGCCAGCTCACCAAGACTAGCGGGAGTAATTGGGGCCGGGGAGCTGTTTTTT
cdr3_aa: CASSPRLAGVIGAGELFF

v_call: TRBV5-1
clone_size: once
d_call: TRBD1
j_call: TRBJ1-1
cdr3_nt: TGCGCCAGCAGCTTAGGACAGGGGTCGAACACTGAAGCTTTCTTT
cdr3_aa: CASSLGQGSNTEAFF

v_call: TRBV6-5
clone_size: few
d_call: NA
j_call: TRBJ2-1
cdr3_nt: TGTGCCAGCAGCCTTGGACAGTACAATGAGCAGTTCTTC
cdr3_aa: CASSLGQYNEQFF

v_call: TRBV5-6
clone_size: NA
d_call: TRBD1
j_call: TRBJ1-1
cdr3_nt: TGTGCCAGCAGATCCGGGACAGGGAAAAGGAACACTGAAGCTTTCTTT
cdr3_aa: CASRSGTGKRNTEAFF

v_call: TRBV19
clone_size: once
d_call: TRBD1
j_call: TRBJ1-2
cdr3_nt: TGTGCCAGTAGTATAGACGGGACAGGACGCCTCTATGGCTACACCTTC
cdr3_aa: CASSIDGTGRLYGYTF

v_call: TRBV3-1/TRBV3-2
clone_size: NA
d_call: NA
j_call: TRBJ2-1
cdr3_nt: TGTGCCAGCAGCCAAGAAACACAGGGCTACAATGAGCAGTTCTTC
cdr3_aa: CASSQETQGYNEQFF

v_call: TRBV4-2
clone_size: NA
d_call: NA
j_call: TRBJ1-2
cdr3_nt: TGTGCCAGCAGCCAAGTCGCGGTCAGTTCGGGCTACACCTTC
cdr3_aa: CASSQVAVSSGYTF

v_call: TRBV15
clone_size: NA
d_call: TRBD1
j_call: TRBJ2-5
cdr3_nt: TGTGCCACCAGCAGTCGACAGGGGGTAGAGACCCAGTACTTC
cdr3_aa: CATSSRQGVETQYF

v_call: TRBV14
clone_size: NA
d_call: NA
j_call: TRBJ2-3
cdr3_nt: TGTGCCAGCAGCCAAACGGGCAGGGGAACAGATACGCAGTATTTT
cdr3_aa: CASSQTGRGTDTQYF

v_call: TRBV7-2
clone_size: NA
d_call: NA
j_call: TRBJ1-3
cdr3_nt: TGTGCCAGCAGCCGTGGGCCCCGGGAAGGAAACACCATATATTTT
cdr3_aa: CASSRGPREGNTIYF

v_call: TRBV3-1/TRBV3-2
clone_size: NA
d_call: NA
j_call: TRBJ1-3
cdr3_nt: TGTGCCAGCAGCCAAAAGCGGGTCCTTGGGGACGGAAACACCATATATTTT
cdr3_aa: CASSQKRVLGDGNTIYF

v_call: TRBV27
clone_size: NA
d_call: NA
j_call: TRBJ1-5
cdr3_nt: TGTGCCAGCAGTTTATTGGGGGCAGGTCAGCCCCAGCATTTT
cdr3_aa: CASSLLGAGQPQHF

v_call: TRBV29-1
clone_size: NA
d_call: TRBD2
j_call: TRBJ2-4
cdr3_nt: TGCAGCGTGGCGGGGGGGGTAGCCAAAAACATTCAGTACTTC
cdr3_aa: CSVAGGVAKNIQYF

v_call: TRBV28
clone_size: NA
d_call: NA
j_call: TRBJ1-6
cdr3_nt: TGTGCCAGCAGTCTGACAGGAATGCTAGGATCACCCCTCCACTTT
cdr3_aa: CASSLTGMLGSPLHF

v_call: TRBV12-5
clone_size: NA
d_call: TRBD2
j_call: TRBJ2-1
cdr3_nt: TGTGCTAGTGGTTCCCCCTCTAGCGGTAAGCAGTTCTTC
cdr3_aa: CASGSPSSGKQFF

v_call: TRBV19
clone_size: NA
d_call: TRBD1
j_call: TRBJ1-6
cdr3_nt: TGTGCCAGTAGGCGGACAGGGAACTATAATTCACCCCTCCACTTT
cdr3_aa: CASRRTGNYNSPLHF

v_call: TRBV7-2
clone_size: once
d_call: TRBD1
j_call: TRBJ1-2
cdr3_nt: TGTGCCAGCACCAATTTTACAGGGGGCCCCTATGGCTACACCTTC
cdr3_aa: CASTNFTGGPYGYTF

v_call: TRBV25-1
clone_size: NA
d_call: NA
j_call: TRBJ1-4
cdr3_nt: TGTGCCAGCAGTGACCCGACAGGACTTAATGAAAAACTGTTTTTT
cdr3_aa: CASSDPTGLNEKLFF

v_call: TRBV30
clone_size: NA
d_call: NA
j_call: TRBJ2-1
cdr3_nt: TGTGCCTGGAACCCGGACATCTCCTCTCGTAATGAGCAGTTCTTC
cdr3_aa: CAWNPDISSRNEQFF

v_call: TRBV7-9
clone_size: NA
d_call: TRBD1
j_call: TRBJ1-2
cdr3_nt: TGTGCCAGCAGCTTCCGGGACAGCTATGGCTACACCTTC
cdr3_aa: CASSFRDSYGYTF

v_call: TRBV18
clone_size: NA
d_call: NA
j_call: TRBJ1-1
cdr3_nt: TGTGCCAGCTCACCAATCAGGGGGAACACTGAAGCTTTCTTT
cdr3_aa: CASSPIRGNTEAFF

v_call: TRBV24-1
clone_size: NA
d_call: TRBD2
j_call: TRBJ2-3
cdr3_nt: TGTGCCACCAGTGATCGCGGGGGGGAATTGGCAGATACGCAGTATTTT
cdr3_aa: CATSDRGGELADTQYF

v_call: TRBV9
clone_size: NA
d_call: TRBD1
j_call: TRBJ2-7
cdr3_nt: TGTGCCAGCAGCGTAGGAATAGGACAGGGTCTCTACGAGCAGTACTTC
cdr3_aa: CASSVGIGQGLYEQYF

v_call: TRBV2
clone_size: NA
d_call: TRBD1
j_call: TRBJ1-6
cdr3_nt: TGTGCCAGCAGTGAGGGGACAGCCAATTCACCCCTCCACTTT
cdr3_aa: CASSEGTANSPLHF

v_call: TRBV5-1
clone_size: NA
d_call: TRBD1
j_call: TRBJ2-7
cdr3_nt: TGCGCCAGCAGCTTGGGACAGGGGGCGAACGAGCAGTACTTC
cdr3_aa: CASSLGQGANEQYF